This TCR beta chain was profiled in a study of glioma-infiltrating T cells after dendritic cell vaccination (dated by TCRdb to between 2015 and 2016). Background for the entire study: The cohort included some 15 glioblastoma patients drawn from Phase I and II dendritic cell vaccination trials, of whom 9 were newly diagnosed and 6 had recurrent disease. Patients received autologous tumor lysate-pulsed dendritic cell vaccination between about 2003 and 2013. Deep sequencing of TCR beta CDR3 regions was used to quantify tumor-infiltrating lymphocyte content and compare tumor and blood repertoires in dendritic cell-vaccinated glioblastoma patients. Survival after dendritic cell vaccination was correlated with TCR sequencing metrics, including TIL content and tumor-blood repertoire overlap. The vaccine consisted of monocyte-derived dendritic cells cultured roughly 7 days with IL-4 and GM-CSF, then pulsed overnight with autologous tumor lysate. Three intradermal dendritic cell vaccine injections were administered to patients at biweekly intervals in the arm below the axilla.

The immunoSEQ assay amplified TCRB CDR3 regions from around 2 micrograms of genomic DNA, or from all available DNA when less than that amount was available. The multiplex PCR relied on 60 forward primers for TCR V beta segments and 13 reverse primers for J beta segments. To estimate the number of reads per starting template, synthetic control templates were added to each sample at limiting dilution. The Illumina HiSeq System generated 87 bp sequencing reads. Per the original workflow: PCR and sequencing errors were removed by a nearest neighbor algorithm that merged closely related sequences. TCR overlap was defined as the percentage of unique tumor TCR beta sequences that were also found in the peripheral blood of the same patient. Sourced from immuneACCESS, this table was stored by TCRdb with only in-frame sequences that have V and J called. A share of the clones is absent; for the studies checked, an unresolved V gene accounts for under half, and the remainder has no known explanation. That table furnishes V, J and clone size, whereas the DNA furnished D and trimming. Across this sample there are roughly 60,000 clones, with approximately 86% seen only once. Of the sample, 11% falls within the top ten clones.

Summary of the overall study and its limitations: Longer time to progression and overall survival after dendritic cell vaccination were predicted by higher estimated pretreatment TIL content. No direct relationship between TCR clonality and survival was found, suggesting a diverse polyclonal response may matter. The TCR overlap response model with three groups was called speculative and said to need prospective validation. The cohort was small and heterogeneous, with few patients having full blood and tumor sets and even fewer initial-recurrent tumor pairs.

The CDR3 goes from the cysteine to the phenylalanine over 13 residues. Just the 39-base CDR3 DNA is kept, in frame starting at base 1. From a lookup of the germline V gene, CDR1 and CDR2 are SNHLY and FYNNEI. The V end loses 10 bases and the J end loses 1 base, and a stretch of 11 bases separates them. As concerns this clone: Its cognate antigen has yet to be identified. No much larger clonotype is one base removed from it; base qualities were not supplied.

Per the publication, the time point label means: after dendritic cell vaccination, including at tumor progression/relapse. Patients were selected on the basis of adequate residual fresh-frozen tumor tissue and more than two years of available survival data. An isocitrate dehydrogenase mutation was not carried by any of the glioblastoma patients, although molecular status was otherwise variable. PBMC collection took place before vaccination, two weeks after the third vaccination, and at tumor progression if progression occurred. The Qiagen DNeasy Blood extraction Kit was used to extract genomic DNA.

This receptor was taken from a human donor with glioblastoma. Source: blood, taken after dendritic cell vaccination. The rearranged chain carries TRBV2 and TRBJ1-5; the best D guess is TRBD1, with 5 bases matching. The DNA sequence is TGTGCCACCGGGGGGGAAAGCAATCAGCCCCAGCATTTT. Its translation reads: CATGGESNQPQHF.